This T cell receptor beta chain was observed in a study of blood T cell repertoires in COVID-19. CDR3 length: 16 amino acids. Looked up from germline, CDR1 is LGHNA and CDR2 is YNFKEQ. V lost 0 bases and J 2 bases, leaving 11 bases between the germline ends. Methods used by the authors: Nucleated cell number was recorded as an estimate derived from reference gene primer amplification. Sequencing used immunoSEQ multiplex PCR; TCRdb keeps in-frame clones, though not all of them. From that table come the V and J calls and clone size; the DNA was used to work out D and trimming. Of around 220,000 clones in the sample, 84% were seen once. The cohort comprised adults aged roughly 18 to 100 years residing in approximately 25 US areas. Participant-reported clinical history was the basis for cohort assignment. Recovered participants had two consecutive negative NP/OP PCR tests, healthcare professional clearance, or symptom resolution.

The sequenced sample was PBMCs or T cells enriched from blood (not recorded which). This chain joins TRBV4-2 and TRBJ1-5; no firm D call. The TCR comes from a woman between 35 and 50 years old who had recovered from COVID-19. This CDR3 is CASSQDTGSGNQPQHF. CDR3 DNA sequence: TGTGCCAGCAGCCAAGACACCGGGAGCGGCAATCAGCCCCAGCATTTT.